Here is one TCR beta chain with its context. Seattle researchers signed up patients amid active infection and tracked them longitudinally. The data belong to a study of blood T cell repertoires in COVID-19. Overall study context: The United States, Italy and Spain provided the acute and convalescent COVID-19 samples. T cells, B-cell-depleted T cells, or PBMCs provided the cDNA or gDNA that served as material.

The CDR3 is 13 amino acids. Germline-derived CDR1 and CDR2 are GTSNPN and SVGIG (reference sequence). The V gene lost 3 bases and the J gene lost 4 bases, with 12 bases spanning the gap. Method: immunoSEQ multiplex PCR; TCRdb's copy keeps in-frame clones and lacks some. The data contain 150,000 to 200,000 clones, under 90% of them singletons. The specimen was peripheral blood. The receptor was derived from a woman in her 70s with COVID-19, enrolled during active disease. The rearrangement joins TRBV30 to TRBJ1-2; D unresolved. CDR3 DNA: TGTGCCTGGAGCCCGGCGGCACCCTATGGCTACACCTTC. Translated, it gives CAWSPAAPYGYTF. The full variable domain, completed using reference TRBV30 and TRBJ1-2, is SQTIHQWPATLVQPVGSPLSLECTVEGTSNPNLYWYRQAAGRGLQLLFYSVGIGQISSEVPQNLSASRPQDRQFILSSKKLLLSDSGFYLCAWSPAAPYGYTFGSGTRLTVV.